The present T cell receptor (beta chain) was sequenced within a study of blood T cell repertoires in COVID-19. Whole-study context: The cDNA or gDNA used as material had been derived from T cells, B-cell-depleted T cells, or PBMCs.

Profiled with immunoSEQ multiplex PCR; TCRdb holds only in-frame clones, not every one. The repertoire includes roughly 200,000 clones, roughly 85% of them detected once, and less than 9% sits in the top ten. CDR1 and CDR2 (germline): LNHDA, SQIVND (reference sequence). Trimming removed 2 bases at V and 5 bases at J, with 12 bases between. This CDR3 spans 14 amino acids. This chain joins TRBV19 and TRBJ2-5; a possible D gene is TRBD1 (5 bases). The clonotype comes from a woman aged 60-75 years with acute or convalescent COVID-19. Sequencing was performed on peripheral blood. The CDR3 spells CASSIRGSEETQYF. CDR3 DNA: TGTGCCAGTAGTATAAGGGGCTCGGAGGAGACCCAGTACTTC.